The 15 T cell receptor beta chains below all came from one sample that was sequenced in a study of cytomegalovirus exposure and HLA in healthy donors. The primer mix had 60 Vbeta and 13 Jbeta primers. Assay used: immunoSEQ multiplex PCR; TCRdb lists only in-frame clones, some missing. The table includes more than 200,000 clones, roughly 80% detected once. Material: PBMCs. These receptors were collected from a girl aged 2 to 10 in good health and CMV-seronegative.

V usage is TRBV29-1 and J usage is TRBJ1-3; unclear D gene. Trimming pared 3 bases from V and 0 bases from J, leaving 9 bases between. CDR1 SQVTM and CDR2 ANQGSEA come from the germline V gene. The CDR3 covers 14 residues. The CDR3 sequence: CSVDVSSSGNTIYF. The CDR3 DNA reads TGCAGCGTTGATGTCTCTAGCTCTGGAAACACCATATATTTT.

This chain links TRBV2 with TRBJ1-5; possibly TRBD1 for D (5 bases). Germline CDR1 and CDR2: SNHLY and FYNNEI. This CDR3 is 13 amino acids long. V lost 5 bases, J lost 0 bases, and 5 bases lay in between. In DNA form, the CDR3 reads TGTGCCAGCAGTCAGGGTAGCAATCAGCCCCAGCATTTT. Translating it yields CASSQGSNQPQHF.

This chain connects TRBV30 to TRBJ1-4; a weak D match, TRBD1 (6 bases). This CDR3 is built from 13 residues. V was shortened by 4 bases and J by 4 bases, with 10 bases between the two germline ends. CDR1 is GTSNPN, CDR2 SVGIG, per germline (reference sequence). CDR3 amino acids: CAWIKDSNEKLFF. In DNA form, the CDR3 reads TGTGCCTGGATTAAGGACAGTAATGAAAAACTGTTTTTT. The complete variable domain, with remaining parts taken from reference TRBV30 and TRBJ1-4, reads SQTIHQWPATLVQPVGSPLSLECTVEGTSNPNLYWYRQAAGRGLQLLFYSVGIGQISSEVPQNLSASRPQDRQFILSSKKLLLSDSGFYLCAWIKDSNEKLFFGSGTQLSVL.

The rearrangement links TRBV5-6 to TRBJ1-4; no firm D call. V was clipped by 5 bases and J by 13 bases, with 18 bases between them. The CDR3 loop spans 13 amino acids. Germline V gene sequence: CDR1 SGHDT, CDR2 YYEEEE. CDR3 in DNA: TGTGCCAGCAGAAATAAGGATCGGGAACTACTGTTTTTT. This sequence encodes CASRNKDRELLFF.

This clone was counted between two and nine times. J is TRBJ1-2 and V is TRBV25-1; 12 bases are shared with TRBD1. Germline CDR1 reads MGHDK; CDR2 reads SYGVNS. With V trimmed by 2 bases and J by 7 bases, 5 bases remained unmatched. The CDR3 covers 15 residues. This CDR3 is CASSEGGTGGPGYTF. CDR3 nucleotides: TGTGCCAGCAGTGAAGGGGGGACAGGGGGCCCTGGCTACACCTTC.

The chain's CDR3 is CASSLQASQETQYF. CDR3 DNA sequence: TGCGCCAGCAGCTTACAGGCTTCTCAAGAGACCCAGTACTTC. The chain uses TRBV5-1 and TRBJ2-5; D possibly corresponds to TRBD1 (5 bases). The CDR3 is 14 amino acids. V lost 2 bases, J lost 2 bases, and 10 bases lay in between. Germline lookup yields CDR1 SGHRS and CDR2 YFSETQ.

The chain uses TRBV4-1 and TRBJ2-2; D unclear. The length of the CDR3 is 15 residues. With 0 bases removed from V and 8 bases from J, the gap between germline ends came to 13 bases. Germline V gene lookup returns CDR1 MGHRA and CDR2 YSYEKL. CDR3 sequence: CASSQEPPRLGELFF. CDR3 DNA sequence: TGCGCCAGCAGCCAAGAGCCCCCTAGGTTGGGGGAGCTGTTTTTT.

This clone was seen only once. The J gene is TRBJ2-7, the V gene TRBV7-6; no definite D call. Germline CDR1 is SGHVS and CDR2 is FNYEAQ. The CDR3 consists of 13 residues. Trimming removed 4 bases from V and 7 bases from J, with 14 bases in between. The CDR3 DNA reads TGTGCCAGCAGCTCCCGCCCCGACGGGGAGCAGTACTTC. Encoded protein: CASSSRPDGEQYF.

The rearrangement links TRBV25-1 to TRBJ1-1, with no clear D. V shed 5 bases and J shed 3 bases, with 7 bases lying between them. The length of the CDR3 is 12 residues. CDR1 is MGHDK and CDR2 is SYGVNS in the germline V gene. The CDR3 sequence: CASSNGDTEAFF. Here the CDR3 DNA reads TGTGCCAGCAGTAACGGGGACACTGAAGCTTTCTTT.

The chain has TRBV11-3 and TRBJ2-5; no firm D call. The germline V gene has CDR1 SGHNT and CDR2 YENEEA. This CDR3 comprises 13 residues. The V end lost 2 bases, the J end lost 2 bases, and 6 bases lay between the germline ends. The CDR3 coding sequence is TGTGCCAGCAGCTTACGTCAGCAAGAGACCCAGTACTTC. This codes for CASSLRQQETQYF. The variable domain in full, with the rest retrieved from reference TRBV11-3 and TRBJ2-5, is EAGVVQSPRYKIIEKKQPVAFWCNPISGHNTLYWYLQNLGQGPELLIRYENEEAVDDSQLPKDRFSAERLKGVDSTLKIQPAELGDSAVYLCASSLRQQETQYFGPGTRLLVL.

The chain has TRBV29-1 and TRBJ2-1; the D is unclear. CDR3 length: 12 residues. Germline CDR1 SQVTM, CDR2 ANQGSEA. Trimming removed 6 bases from V and 7 bases from J, with 13 bases in between. The CDR3 spells CSVAQRRNEQFF. CDR3 in DNA: TGCAGCGTGGCGCAGCGAAGGAATGAGCAGTTCTTC.

The genes are TRBV7-6 and TRBJ2-7; D gene ambiguous. This CDR3 contains 15 residues. Trimming took 1 base from V and 3 from J, leaving 13 bases between them. Germline V gene lookup returns CDR1 SGHVS and CDR2 FNYEAQ. The CDR3 nucleotides read TGTGCCAGCAGCTTAGACCCGACCCACTACTACGAGCAGTACTTC. It codes for CASSLDPTHYYEQYF.

This clone was seen only once. V usage is TRBV7-6 and J usage is TRBJ1-5, with D hard to call. The germline V and J ends were trimmed by 5 bases and 6 bases, with 14 bases remaining between them. The CDR3 runs 14 residues. CDR1 is SGHVS and CDR2 is FNYEAQ in the germline V gene. The CDR3 nucleotides read TGTGCCAGCAGCGCGGAGCCTGCCGGTCAGCCCCAGCATTTT. Its translation is CASSAEPAGQPQHF.

The chain combines TRBV30 with TRBJ2-1, with D possibly matching TRBD2 (5 bases). CDR3 length: 11 amino acids. Trimming pared 5 bases from V and 16 bases from J, leaving 18 bases between. Germline CDR1 and CDR2: GTSNPN and SVGIG (reference sequence). The CDR3 sequence is CAWRTDRAEFF. The CDR3 DNA reads TGTGCCTGGCGGACTGATCGAGCAGAATTCTTC.

V is TRBV11-2 and J is TRBJ2-7; D possibly corresponds to TRBD2 (6 bases). The V end lost 1 base, the J end lost 6 bases, and 10 bases lay between the germline ends. There are 13 residues in the CDR3. Germline V gene sequence: CDR1 SGHAT, CDR2 FQNNGV. Here the CDR3 reads CASSLGRGSEQYF. The CDR3 DNA follows: TGTGCCAGCAGCTTAGGGAGGGGTTCCGAGCAGTACTTC.